This T cell receptor (beta chain) was sequenced for a study of shared clonotypes between healthy human individuals. Findings and limits, study-wide: Rarefaction indicated that sorted-subset sequencing remained incomplete although depth was large.

Using immunoSEQ multiplex PCR, the repertoire was profiled, and TCRdb retains in-frame clones only, with some absent. The table shows around 2.1 million clones, with 90% to 97% occurring only once. Points on this clone: The antigen is unknown.

All donors were healthy HIV-negative adults lacking recent acute infections or vaccinations. Material: naive CD4+ T cells sorted from blood. Sample subset: CD45RA+ positively selected. The origin of this receptor is a man younger than 35 in good health.

CDR3 coding DNA: TGCGCCAGCAGCCAAGTGGGGCGGGAGAGCACAGATACGCAGTATTTT. Translated: CASSQVGRESTDTQYF. J is TRBJ2-3 and V is TRBV4-1; TRBD2 aligns across 7 bases. With V trimmed by 1 base and J by 0 bases, 4 bases remained unmatched. Germline loops: CDR1 MGHRA, CDR2 YSYEKL. The CDR3 runs 16 residues.